This T cell receptor (beta chain) is drawn from a study of Graves' ophthalmopathy and Graves' hyperthyroidism. The CDR3 length is 12 residues. The V gene lost 3 bases and the J gene lost 7 bases, with 12 bases spanning the gap. Germline CDR1 reads GTSNPN; CDR2 reads SVGIG (reference sequence). RNA transcripts were the source from which TCR beta CDR3 regions were amplified. An opening RT-PCR round employed HTBI primers and preceded a second-round multiplex PCR. Each CDR3 protein is one row after TCRdb ran MiXCR on the multiplex PCR reads. The data hold 350,000 to 450,000 distinct CDR3 sequences, with about 21% observed a single time. This clonotype has a count of ten or more. A much larger clone lies a single base off, so this may be a read error.

The chain uses TRBV30 and TRBJ2-5; a possible D gene is TRBD2 (5 bases). Sequenced: peripheral blood. The sequence came from a woman aged 18-30 years with stable Graves' hyperthyroidism. CDR3 in DNA: TGTGCCTGGAGCCCAGGCGGAGGGACCCAGTACTTC. This encodes CAWSPGGGTQYF.